Listed here are 13 T cell receptor beta chains from one sample, sequenced in a study of human T cells and chemical hapten exposure. TCRdb independently ran MiXCR on the RACE reads; one entry per CDR3 protein. Here the sample spans roughly 92,000 distinct CDR3 sequences, about an eighth being singletons. As for time point: patch test 2, 6 weeks after DPC sensitization. Stated treatment: therapeutic diphenylcyclopropenone sensitization with weekly scalp DPC. Sequencing was performed on whole blood, taken in connection with sensitization to the hapten diphenylcyclopropenone (DPC). Source of these receptors: a woman aged 40 to 50 with alopecia areata. Some clones in this sample may be carry-over from other donors' samples.

The V and J genes are TRBV2 and TRBJ2-1, with 9 bases that match TRBD1. With V trimmed by 6 bases and J by 7 bases, 22 bases remained unmatched. The CDR3 spans 19 residues. In germline, CDR1 is SNHLY, CDR2 FYNNEI. CDR3: CASSAFRSGRPTGGNEQFF. The CDR3 nucleotides are TGTGCCAGCAGCGCGTTCCGCAGCGGCCGTCCGACAGGGGGGAATGAGCAGTTCTTC.

This clonotype was recorded many times. The rearrangement joins TRBV7-8 to TRBJ2-3; D remains unclear. The germline V gene has CDR1 SGHVS and CDR2 FQNEAQ. This CDR3 comprises 14 residues. Trimming removed 5 bases at V and 6 bases at J, with 15 bases between. The CDR3 spells CASSPTTATDTQYF. The CDR3 DNA follows: TGTGCCAGCAGCCCCACGACTGCCACGGATACGCAGTATTTT. Complete variable domain (other parts from reference TRBV7-8 and TRBJ2-3): GAGVSQSPRYKVAKRGQDVALRCDPISGHVSLFWYQQALGQGPEFLTYFQNEAQLDKSGLPSDRFFAERPEGSVSTLKIQRTQQEDSAVYLCASSPTTATDTQYFGPGTRLTVL.

The rearrangement uses TRBV4-3 and TRBJ2-1; 10 bases match TRBD2. The CDR3 is 16 amino acids. The germline V gene encodes CDR1 LGHNA and CDR2 YSLEER. With V trimmed by 2 bases and J by 4 bases, 5 bases remained unmatched. The chain's CDR3 is CASSQLAGAGYNEQFF. CDR3 nucleotide sequence: TGCGCCAGCAGCCAACTAGCGGGAGCTGGGTACAATGAGCAGTTCTTC.

The chain joins TRBV11-2 to TRBJ2-7; maybe TRBD2 (5 bases). V was trimmed by 5 bases and J by 2 bases, leaving 10 bases between them. Germline values: CDR1 SGHAT, CDR2 FQNNGV. This CDR3 region has 13 residues. This CDR3 reads CASSLGLTYEQYF. CDR3 coding DNA: TGTGCCAGCAGCCTCGGACTCACCTACGAGCAGTACTTC.

This clonotype was recorded at least ten times. This chain uses TRBV7-9 with TRBJ2-3; 8 bases are shared with TRBD2. V was pared by 4 bases and J by 2 bases, with 5 bases of the junction left unmatched. CDR3 length: 15 amino acids. The germline gives CDR1 SEHNR, CDR2 FQNEAQ (reference sequence). The CDR3, as DNA: TGTGCCAGCAGCTCCCGGGAGGGCCACACAGATACGCAGTATTTT. Amino acids: CASSSREGHTDTQYF.

This clonotype was counted a few times. This sequence joins TRBV18 and TRBJ1-1; 9 bases map to TRBD1. V trimming: 3 bases; J trimming: 1 base; junction bases outside the gene matches: 6. This CDR3 is 16 amino acids long. Germline V lookup: CDR1 KGHSH, CDR2 LQKENI. CDR3 bases: TGTGCCAGCTCACCGGGACAGGGACAGCCGAACACTGAAGCTTTCTTT. Encoded protein: CASSPGQGQPNTEAFF.

This clonotype was seen at least ten times. V usage is TRBV20-1 and J usage is TRBJ2-7, with 11 bases identical to TRBD2. This CDR3 has 15 residues. Germline V gene sequence: CDR1 DFQATT, CDR2 SNEGSKA (reference sequence). V was clipped by 0 bases and J by 3 bases; unmatched bases: 4. The CDR3 bases are TGCAGTGCTAGAGATCGCCTAGCGGGGGGCTACGAGCAGTACTTC. As protein: CSARDRLAGGYEQYF.

This clonotype has just a few counts. The chain has TRBV6-1 and TRBJ2-1; 9 bases map to TRBD2. The V gene end was trimmed by 7 bases and the J gene end by 7 bases; junction bases not matched to a gene: 14. This CDR3 is 16 amino acids long. Germline assignment: CDR1 MNHNS and CDR2 SASEGT. This CDR3 reads CASTWEAGGPGNEQFF. The DNA for the CDR3 is TGTGCCAGCACTTGGGAAGCGGGAGGTCCGGGTAATGAGCAGTTCTTC.

This clonotype was picked up a small number of times. The chain links TRBV18 to TRBJ2-7, with unresolved D. This CDR3 is built from 14 residues. Germline assignment: CDR1 KGHSH and CDR2 LQKENI. V lost 0 bases, J lost 1 base, and 7 bases lay in between. DNA of the CDR3: TGTGCCAGCTCACCACCGGGAAGATCCTACGAGCAGTACTTC. Encoded protein: CASSPPGRSYEQYF.

This chain joins TRBV4-1 and TRBJ1-1; D remains unclear. The germline V and J ends were trimmed by 1 base and 6 bases, with 9 bases remaining between them. The CDR3 is 13 amino acids. Germline V gene lookup returns CDR1 MGHRA and CDR2 YSYEKL. The CDR3 sequence is CASSQAYRAEAFF. CDR3 nucleotide sequence: TGCGCCAGCAGCCAAGCCTATAGGGCTGAAGCTTTCTTT.

The rearrangement joins TRBV20-1 to TRBJ2-6; 8 positions match TRBD1. Trimming took 1 base from V and 1 from J; bases not matched to a gene: 6. CDR1 is DFQATT and CDR2 is SNEGSKA in the germline V gene (reference sequence). The CDR3 consists of 17 residues. The CDR3 nucleotides are TGCAGTGCTAGAGGCCAGGGGGCTTTGTCTGGGGCCAACGTCCTGACTTTC. Amino acid sequence: CSARGQGALSGANVLTF.

This clonotype was seen at least ten times. This rearrangement joins TRBV10-3 to TRBJ1-2, with TRBD1 identical over 8 bases. The CDR3 length is 14 residues. Unmatched junction bases numbered 8, after V lost 10 bases and J lost 1 base. Germline CDR1 ENHRY, CDR2 SYGVKD. CDR3 loop: CANSGTGHNYGYTF. CDR3 sequence (DNA): TGTGCCAATTCCGGGACAGGCCATAACTATGGCTACACCTTC.

This clonotype was seen many times. The chain links TRBV28 to TRBJ2-1; D is perhaps TRBD1 (7 bases). The ends were cut back, 6 bases at V and 14 bases at J, with 14 bases in the middle. This CDR3 is 11 amino acids long. From germline, CDR1 is MDHEN and CDR2 SYDVKM. CDR3 in amino acids: CASSQGQREFF. CDR3 nucleotide sequence: TGTGCCAGCAGCCAGGGACAGCGGGAGTTCTTC.